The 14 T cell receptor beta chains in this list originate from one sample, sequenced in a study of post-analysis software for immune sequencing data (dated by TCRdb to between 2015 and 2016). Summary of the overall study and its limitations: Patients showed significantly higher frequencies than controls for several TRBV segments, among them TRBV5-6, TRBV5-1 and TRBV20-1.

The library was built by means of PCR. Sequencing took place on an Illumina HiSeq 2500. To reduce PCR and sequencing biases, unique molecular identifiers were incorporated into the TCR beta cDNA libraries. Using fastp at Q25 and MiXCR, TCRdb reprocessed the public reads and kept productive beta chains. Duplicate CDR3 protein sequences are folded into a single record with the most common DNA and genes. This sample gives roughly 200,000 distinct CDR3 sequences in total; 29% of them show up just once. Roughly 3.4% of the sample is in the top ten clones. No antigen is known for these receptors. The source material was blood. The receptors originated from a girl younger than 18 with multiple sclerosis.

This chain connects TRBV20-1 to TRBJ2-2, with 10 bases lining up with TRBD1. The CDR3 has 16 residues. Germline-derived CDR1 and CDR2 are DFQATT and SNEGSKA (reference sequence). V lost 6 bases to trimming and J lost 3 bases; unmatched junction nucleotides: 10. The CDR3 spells CSALNAGTGDTGELFF. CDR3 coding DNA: TGCAGTGCGCTAAATGCCGGGACAGGGGACACCGGGGAGCTGTTTTTT.

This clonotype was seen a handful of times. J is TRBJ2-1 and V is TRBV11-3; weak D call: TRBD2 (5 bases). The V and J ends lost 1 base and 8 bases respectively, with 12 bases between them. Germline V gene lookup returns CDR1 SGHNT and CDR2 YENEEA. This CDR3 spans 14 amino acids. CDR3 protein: CASSLGPGIDEQFF. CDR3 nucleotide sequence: TGTGCCAGCAGCTTAGGGCCCGGGATCGATGAGCAGTTCTTC.

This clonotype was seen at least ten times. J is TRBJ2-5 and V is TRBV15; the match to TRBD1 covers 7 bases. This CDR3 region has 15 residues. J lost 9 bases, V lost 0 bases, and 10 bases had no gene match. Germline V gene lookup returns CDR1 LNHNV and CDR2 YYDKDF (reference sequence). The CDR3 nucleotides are TGTGCCACCAGCAGAGATCCGGTGGCCCAGGGGGCCCAGTACTTC. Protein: CATSRDPVAQGAQYF.

The CDR3 coding sequence is TGTGCCAGTAGTCCGGGCATCTATGGCTACACCTTC. Residues: CASSPGIYGYTF. The chain employs TRBV19 and TRBJ1-2; D remains unclear. In germline, CDR1 is LNHDA, CDR2 SQIVND (reference sequence). Trimming removed 5 bases from V and 4 bases from J, with 8 bases in between. This CDR3 spans 12 amino acids.

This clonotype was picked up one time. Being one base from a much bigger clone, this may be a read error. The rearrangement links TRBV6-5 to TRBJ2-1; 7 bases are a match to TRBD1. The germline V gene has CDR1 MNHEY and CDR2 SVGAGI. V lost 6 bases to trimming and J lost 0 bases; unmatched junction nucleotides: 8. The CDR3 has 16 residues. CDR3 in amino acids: CASRYVGQSSYNEQFF. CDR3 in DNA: TGTGCCAGCAGGTATGTGGGACAGAGCTCCTACAATGAGCAGTTCTTC.

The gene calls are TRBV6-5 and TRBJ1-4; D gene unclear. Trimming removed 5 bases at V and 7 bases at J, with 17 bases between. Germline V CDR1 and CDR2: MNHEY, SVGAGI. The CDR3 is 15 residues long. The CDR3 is CASSPRRAGGEKLFF. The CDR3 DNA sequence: TGTGCCAGCAGTCCCCGGAGGGCGGGAGGTGAAAAACTGTTTTTT.

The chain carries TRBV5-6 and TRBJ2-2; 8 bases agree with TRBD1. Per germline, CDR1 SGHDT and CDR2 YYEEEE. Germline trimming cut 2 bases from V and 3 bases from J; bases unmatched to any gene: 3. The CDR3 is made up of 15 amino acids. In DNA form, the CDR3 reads TGTGCCAGCAGCTTTAGGACAGGGCACACCGGGGAGCTGTTTTTT. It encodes CASSFRTGHTGELFF.

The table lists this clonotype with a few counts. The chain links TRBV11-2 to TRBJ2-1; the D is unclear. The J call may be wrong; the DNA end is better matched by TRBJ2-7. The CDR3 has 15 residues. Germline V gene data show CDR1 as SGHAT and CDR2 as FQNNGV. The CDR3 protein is CASTEDRSSYNEQYF. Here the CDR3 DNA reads TGTGCCAGCACGGAAGACCGGAGCTCCTACAATGAGCAGTACTTC.

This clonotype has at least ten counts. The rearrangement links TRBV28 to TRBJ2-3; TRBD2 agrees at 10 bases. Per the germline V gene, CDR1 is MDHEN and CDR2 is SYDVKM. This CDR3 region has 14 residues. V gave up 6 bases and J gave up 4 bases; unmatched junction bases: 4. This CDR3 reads CASSPSGRADTQYF. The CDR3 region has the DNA TGTGCCAGCAGCCCAAGCGGGAGGGCAGATACGCAGTATTTT. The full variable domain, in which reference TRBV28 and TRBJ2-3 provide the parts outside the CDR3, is DVKVTQSSRYLVKRTGEKVFLECVQDMDHENMFWYRQDPGLGLRLIYFSYDVKMKEKGDIPEGYSVSREKKERFSLILESASTNQTSMYLCASSPSGRADTQYFGPGTRLTVL.

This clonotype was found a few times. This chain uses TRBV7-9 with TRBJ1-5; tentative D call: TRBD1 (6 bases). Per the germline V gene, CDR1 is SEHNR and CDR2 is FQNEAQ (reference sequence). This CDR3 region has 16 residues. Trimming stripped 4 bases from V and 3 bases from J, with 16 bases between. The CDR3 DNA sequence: TGTGCCAGCAGCTACTCTCGGGGGCGAGACAATCAGCCCCAGCATTTT. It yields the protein CASSYSRGRDNQPQHF. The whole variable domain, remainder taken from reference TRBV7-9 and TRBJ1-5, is DTGVSQNPRHKITKRGQNVTFRCDPISEHNRLYWYRQTLGQGPEFLTYFQNEAQLEKSRLLSDRFSAERPKGSFSTLEIQRTEQGDSAMYLCASSYSRGRDNQPQHFGDGTRLSIL.

The CDR3 protein is CSAGMNGPDTQYF. As DNA, the CDR3 is TGCAGTGCTGGAATGAACGGCCCGGATACGCAGTATTTT. The V gene is TRBV20-1, the J gene TRBJ2-3; no definite D call. V was clipped by 5 bases and J by 6 bases, with 15 bases between them. The CDR3 runs 13 residues. CDR1 and CDR2 from the germline V gene are DFQATT and SNEGSKA (reference sequence).

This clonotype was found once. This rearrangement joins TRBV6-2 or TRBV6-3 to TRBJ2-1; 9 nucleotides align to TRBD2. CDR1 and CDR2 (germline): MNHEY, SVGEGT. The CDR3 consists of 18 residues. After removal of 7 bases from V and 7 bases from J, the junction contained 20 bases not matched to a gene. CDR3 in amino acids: CASTKGWASGEGVNEQFF. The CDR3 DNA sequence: TGTGCCAGCACCAAGGGCTGGGCTAGCGGGGAGGGGGTAAATGAGCAGTTCTTC.

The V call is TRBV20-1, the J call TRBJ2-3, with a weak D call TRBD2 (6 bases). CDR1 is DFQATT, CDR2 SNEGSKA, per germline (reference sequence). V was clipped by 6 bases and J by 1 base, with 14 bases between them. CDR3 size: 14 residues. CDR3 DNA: TGCAGTGCGCACCTTAGCGGCCGCACAGATACGCAGTATTTT. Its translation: CSAHLSGRTDTQYF.

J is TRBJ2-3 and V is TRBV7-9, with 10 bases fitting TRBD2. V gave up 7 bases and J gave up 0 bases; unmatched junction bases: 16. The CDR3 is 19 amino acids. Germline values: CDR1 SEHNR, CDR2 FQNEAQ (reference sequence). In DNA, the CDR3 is TGTGCCAGCAACATTTCCCCTAGCGGGGGTCAATCTAGCACAGATACGCAGTATTTT. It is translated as CASNISPSGGQSSTDTQYF.